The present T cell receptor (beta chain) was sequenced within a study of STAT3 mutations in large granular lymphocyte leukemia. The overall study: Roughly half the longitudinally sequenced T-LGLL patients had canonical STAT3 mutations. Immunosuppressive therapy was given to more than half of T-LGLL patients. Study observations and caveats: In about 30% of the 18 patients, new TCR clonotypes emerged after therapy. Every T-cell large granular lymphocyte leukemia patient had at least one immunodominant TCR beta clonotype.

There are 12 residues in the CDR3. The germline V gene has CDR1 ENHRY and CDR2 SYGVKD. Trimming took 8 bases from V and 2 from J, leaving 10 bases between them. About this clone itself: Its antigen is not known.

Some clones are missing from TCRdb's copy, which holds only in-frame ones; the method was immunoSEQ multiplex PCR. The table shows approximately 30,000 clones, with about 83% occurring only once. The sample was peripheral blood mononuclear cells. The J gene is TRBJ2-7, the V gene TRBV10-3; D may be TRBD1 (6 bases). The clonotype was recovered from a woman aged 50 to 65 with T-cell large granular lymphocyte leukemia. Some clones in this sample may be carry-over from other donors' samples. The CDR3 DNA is TGTGCCATCCGGGACACCCCCTACGAGCAGTACTTC. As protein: CAIRDTPYEQYF.